This paragraph covers one TCR beta chain sequence. No antigen is known for it. The record originates from a study of cytomegalovirus exposure and HLA in healthy donors. Study results and caveats: Accurate predictions that matched the HLA-A and HLA-B alleles of most subjects were reportedly made from TCR beta sequences.

Germline V lookup: CDR1 SGDLS, CDR2 YYNGEE. Trimming took off 0 bases at V and 6 bases at J, with 9 bases between the two ends. The CDR3 sequence is 14 residues long. This PCR relied on a set of 60 Vbeta primers and 13 Jbeta primers. Method: immunoSEQ multiplex PCR; TCRdb's copy keeps in-frame clones and lacks some. This table holds 50,000 to 70,000 clones. The sequence was collected from a male donor in good health and CMV-seronegative. This rearrangement joins TRBV9 to TRBJ2-2; tentative D call: TRBD1 (6 bases). Sequenced: PBMCs. CDR3 protein: CASSVEKGAGELFF. The CDR3 DNA reads as TGTGCCAGCAGCGTAGAGAAGGGGGCCGGGGAGCTGTTTTTT.